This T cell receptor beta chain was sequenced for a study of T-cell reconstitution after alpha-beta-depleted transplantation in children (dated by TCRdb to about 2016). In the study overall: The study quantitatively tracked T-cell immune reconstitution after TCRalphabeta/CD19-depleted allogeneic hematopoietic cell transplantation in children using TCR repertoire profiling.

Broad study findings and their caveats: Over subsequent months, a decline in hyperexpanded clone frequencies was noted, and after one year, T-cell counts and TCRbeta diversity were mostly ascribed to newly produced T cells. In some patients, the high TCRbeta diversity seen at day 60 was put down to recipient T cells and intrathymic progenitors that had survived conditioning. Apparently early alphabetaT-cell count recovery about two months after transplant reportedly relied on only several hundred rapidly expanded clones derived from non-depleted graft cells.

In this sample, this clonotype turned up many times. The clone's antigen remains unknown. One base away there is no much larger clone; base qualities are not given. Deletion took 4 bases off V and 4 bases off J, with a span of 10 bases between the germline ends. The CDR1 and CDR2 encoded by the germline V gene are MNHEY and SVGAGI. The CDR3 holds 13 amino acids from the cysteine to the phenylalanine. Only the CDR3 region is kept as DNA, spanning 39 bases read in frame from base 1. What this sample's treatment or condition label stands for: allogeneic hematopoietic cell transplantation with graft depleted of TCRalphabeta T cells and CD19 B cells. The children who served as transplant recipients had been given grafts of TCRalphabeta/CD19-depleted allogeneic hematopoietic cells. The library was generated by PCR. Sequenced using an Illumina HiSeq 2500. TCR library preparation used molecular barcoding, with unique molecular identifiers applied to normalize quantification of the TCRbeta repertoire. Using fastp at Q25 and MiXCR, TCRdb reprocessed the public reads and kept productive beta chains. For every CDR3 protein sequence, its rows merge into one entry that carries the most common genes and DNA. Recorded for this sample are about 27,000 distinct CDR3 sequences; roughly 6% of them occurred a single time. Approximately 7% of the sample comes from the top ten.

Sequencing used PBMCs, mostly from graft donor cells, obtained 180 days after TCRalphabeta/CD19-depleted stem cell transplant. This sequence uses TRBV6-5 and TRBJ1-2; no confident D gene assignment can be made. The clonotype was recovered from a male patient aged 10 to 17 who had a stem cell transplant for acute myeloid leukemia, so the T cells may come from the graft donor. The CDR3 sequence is CASSSGPAYGYTF. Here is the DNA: TGTGCCAGCAGTTCTGGTCCCGCCTATGGCTACACCTTC.